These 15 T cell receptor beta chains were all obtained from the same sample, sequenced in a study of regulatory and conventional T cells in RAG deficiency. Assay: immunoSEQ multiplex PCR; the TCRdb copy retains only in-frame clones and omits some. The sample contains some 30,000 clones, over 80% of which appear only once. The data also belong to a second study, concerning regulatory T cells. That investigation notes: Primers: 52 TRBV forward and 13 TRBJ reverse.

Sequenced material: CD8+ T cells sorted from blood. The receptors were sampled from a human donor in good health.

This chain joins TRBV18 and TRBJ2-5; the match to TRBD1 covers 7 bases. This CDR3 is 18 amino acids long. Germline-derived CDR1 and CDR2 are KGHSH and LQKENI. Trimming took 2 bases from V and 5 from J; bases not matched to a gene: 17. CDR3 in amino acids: CASSPINVTGHRPETQYF. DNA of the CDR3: TGTGCCAGCTCACCAATCAATGTGACAGGGCACCGACCGGAGACCCAGTACTTC.

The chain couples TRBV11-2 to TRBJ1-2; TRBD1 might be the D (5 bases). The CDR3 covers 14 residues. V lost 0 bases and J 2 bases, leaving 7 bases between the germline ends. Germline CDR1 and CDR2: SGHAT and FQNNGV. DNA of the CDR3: TGTGCCAGCAGCTTAGATCCAGGGAACTATGGCTACACCTTC. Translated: CASSLDPGNYGYTF.

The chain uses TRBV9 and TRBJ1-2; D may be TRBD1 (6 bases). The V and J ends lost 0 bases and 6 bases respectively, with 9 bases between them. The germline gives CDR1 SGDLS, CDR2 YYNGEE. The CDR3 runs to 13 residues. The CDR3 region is CASSVAGADGYTF. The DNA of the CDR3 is TGTGCCAGCAGCGTAGCAGGGGCGGATGGCTACACCTTC.

CDR3 coding DNA: TGTGCCAGCAGCGACAGAGATAATTACGAGCAGTACTTC. Encoded protein: CASSDRDNYEQYF. The V and J genes are TRBV7-2 and TRBJ2-7; TRBD1 might be the D (5 bases). Trimming took 5 bases from V and 4 from J, leaving 12 bases between them. The CDR3 is 13 residues long. Germline V lookup: CDR1 SGHTA, CDR2 FQGNSA. The whole variable domain, remainder taken from reference TRBV7-2 and TRBJ2-7, is GAGVSQSPSNKVTEKGKDVELRCDPISGHTALYWYRQSLGQGLEFLIYFQGNSAPDKSGLPSDRFSAERTGGSVSTLTIQRTQQEDSAVYLCASSDRDNYEQYFGPGTRLTVT.

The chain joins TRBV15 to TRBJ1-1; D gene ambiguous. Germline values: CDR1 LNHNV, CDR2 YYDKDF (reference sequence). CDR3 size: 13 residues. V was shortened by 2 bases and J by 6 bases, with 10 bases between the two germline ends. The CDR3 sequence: CATSRLGFPEAFF. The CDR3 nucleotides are TGTGCCACCAGCAGATTAGGCTTCCCTGAAGCTTTCTTT.

The CDR3 DNA sequence: TGTGCCAGCAGTCTGAGGGGGTTTTCGACGGAGACCCAGTACTTC. Translated: CASSLRGFSTETQYF. The rearrangement joins TRBV27 to TRBJ2-5; a weak D match, TRBD1 (6 bases). The length of the CDR3 is 15 residues. V lost 5 bases and J lost 5, with 18 bases in between. CDR1 and CDR2 from the germline V gene are MNHEY and SMNVEV (reference sequence).

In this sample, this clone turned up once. The CDR3 region has the DNA TGTGCCAGCAGCGTAGGGGGATCACCCCTCCACTTT. Its translation is CASSVGGSPLHF. The chain carries TRBV9 and TRBJ1-6; no definite D call. The ends were cut back, 0 bases at V and 10 bases at J, with 5 bases in the middle. The CDR3 covers 12 residues. The germline gives CDR1 SGDLS, CDR2 YYNGEE.

The CDR3 nucleotides are TGTGCCAGCAGTGAAACCCTAGCTGGGGACTACGAGCAGTACTTC. It yields the protein CASSETLAGDYEQYF. J is TRBJ2-7 and V is TRBV2; perhaps TRBD2 as D (5 bases). The germline V and J ends were trimmed by 2 bases and 3 bases, with 14 bases remaining between them. Germline lookup yields CDR1 SNHLY and CDR2 FYNNEI. The CDR3 has 15 residues.

The CDR3 loop is CASSPGQGQNEQFF. CDR3 in DNA: TGTGCCAGCAGCCCAGGACAGGGGCAAAATGAGCAGTTCTTC. The chain couples TRBV6-5 to TRBJ2-1; 9 bases agree with TRBD1. This CDR3 spans 14 amino acids. J lost 7 bases, V lost 6 bases, and 7 bases had no gene match. CDR1 and CDR2 (germline): MNHEY, SVGAGI.

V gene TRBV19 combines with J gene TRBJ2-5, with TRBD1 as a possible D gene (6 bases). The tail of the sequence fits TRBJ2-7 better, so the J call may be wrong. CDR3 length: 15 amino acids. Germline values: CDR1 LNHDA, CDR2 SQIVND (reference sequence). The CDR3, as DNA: TGTGCCAGTAGTATCGGCAGGGGCATCTCCTACGAGCAGTACTTC. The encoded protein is CASSIGRGISYEQYF.

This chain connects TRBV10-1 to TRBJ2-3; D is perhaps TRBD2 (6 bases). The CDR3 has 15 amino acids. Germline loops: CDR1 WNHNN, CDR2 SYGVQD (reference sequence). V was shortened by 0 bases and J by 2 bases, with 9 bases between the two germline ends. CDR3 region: CASSESTGDTDTQYF. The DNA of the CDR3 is TGCGCCAGCAGTGAGTCAACGGGGGACACAGATACGCAGTATTTT.

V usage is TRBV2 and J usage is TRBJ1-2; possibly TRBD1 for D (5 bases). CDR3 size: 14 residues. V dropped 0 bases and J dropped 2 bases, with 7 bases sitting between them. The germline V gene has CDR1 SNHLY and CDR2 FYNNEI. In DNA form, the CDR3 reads TGTGCCAGCAGTGAAGCGCCAGGGAACTATGGCTACACCTTC. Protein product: CASSEAPGNYGYTF. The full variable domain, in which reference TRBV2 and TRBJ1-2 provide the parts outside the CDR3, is EPEVTQTPSHQVTQMGQEVILRCVPISNHLYFYWYRQILGQKVEFLVSFYNNEISEKSEIFDDQFSVERPDGSNFTLKIRSTKLEDSAMYFCASSEAPGNYGYTFGSGTRLTVV.

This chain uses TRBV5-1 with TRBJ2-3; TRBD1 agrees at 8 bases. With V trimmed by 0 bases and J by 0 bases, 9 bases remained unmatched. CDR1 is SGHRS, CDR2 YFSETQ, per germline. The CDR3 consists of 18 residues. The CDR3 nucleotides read TGCGCCAGCAGCTTGGTCGGGACAGGAGCCGCTAGCACAGATACGCAGTATTTT. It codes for CASSLVGTGAASTDTQYF.

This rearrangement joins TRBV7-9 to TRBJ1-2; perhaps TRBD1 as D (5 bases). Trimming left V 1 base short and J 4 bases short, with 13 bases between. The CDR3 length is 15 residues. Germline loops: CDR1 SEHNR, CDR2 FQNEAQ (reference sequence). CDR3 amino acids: CASSLDRQIFYGYTF. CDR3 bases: TGTGCCAGCAGCTTAGATAGACAGATTTTCTATGGCTACACCTTC.

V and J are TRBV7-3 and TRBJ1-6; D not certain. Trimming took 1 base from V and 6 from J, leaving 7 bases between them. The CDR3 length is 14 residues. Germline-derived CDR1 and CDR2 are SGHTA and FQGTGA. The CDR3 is CASSLKGGNSPLHF. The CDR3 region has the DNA TGTGCCAGCAGCTTAAAAGGCGGTAATTCACCCCTCCACTTT.